Below are 27 T cell receptor beta chains sequenced from a single sample in a study of T cells in Graves' hyperthyroidism and ophthalmopathy. From RNA transcripts, TCR beta CDR3 regions were amplified. The TCR CDR3 first-round RT-PCR relied on the HTBI primer set. MiXCR was run by TCRdb on the multiplex PCR reads, yielding one entry per CDR3 protein. The sample carries hundreds of thousands of distinct CDR3 sequences, approximately 13% recorded once. The sample was blood. These TCRs come from a woman aged 30 to 39 with Graves' hyperthyroidism that later progressed to Graves' ophthalmopathy.

This clonotype was observed many times. The chain links TRBV11-2 to TRBJ2-1; D is unresolved. V was trimmed by 2 bases and J by 0 bases, leaving 5 bases between them. CDR1 and CDR2 (germline): SGHAT, FQNNGV. The CDR3 totals 14 residues. DNA of the CDR3: TGTGCCAGCAGCTTAAGTATCTCCTACAATGAGCAGTTCTTC. Translated, it gives CASSLSISYNEQFF.

This clonotype showed up many times. The chain recombines TRBV9 with TRBJ2-3; D perhaps matches TRBD2 (5 bases). Germline V gives CDR1 SGDLS, CDR2 YYNGEE. This CDR3 comprises 15 residues. The V end was cut by 0 bases, the J end by 0 bases, with 8 bases between. CDR3 residues: CASSVVGGSTDTQYF. The CDR3 DNA sequence: TGTGCCAGCAGCGTAGTGGGCGGGAGCACAGATACGCAGTATTTT.

At least ten counts were recorded for this clonotype. V usage is TRBV30 and J usage is TRBJ2-1, with 9 bases identical to TRBD2. The J segment lost 4 bases and the V segment lost 1 base, leaving 2 bases of the junction unmatched. The CDR3 runs to 14 residues. Germline lookup yields CDR1 GTSNPN and CDR2 SVGIG (reference sequence). The CDR3 nucleotides are TGTGCCTGGAGTGGTACTAGCGGGTACAATGAGCAGTTCTTC. Translating gives CAWSGTSGYNEQFF. The full variable domain, completed using reference TRBV30 and TRBJ2-1, is SQTIHQWPATLVQPVGSPLSLECTVEGTSNPNLYWYRQAAGRGLQLLFYSVGIGQISSEVPQNLSASRPQDRQFILSSKKLLLSDSGFYLCAWSGTSGYNEQFFGPGTRLTVL.

This clonotype was seen ten or more times. This chain joins TRBV29-1 and TRBJ1-1, with 10 bases matching TRBD1. Germline CDR1 reads SQVTM; CDR2 reads ANQGSEA. This CDR3 comprises 17 residues. V gave up 5 bases and J gave up 0 bases; unmatched junction bases: 12. The CDR3 bases are TGCAGCGTTTTGTCATACCGGGACAGGGGATTGAACACTGAAGCTTTCTTT. It translates to CSVLSYRDRGLNTEAFF.

This clonotype was counted at least ten times. The chain employs TRBV2 and TRBJ2-2; 14 nucleotides agree with TRBD2. This CDR3 is built from 15 residues. CDR1 is SNHLY, CDR2 FYNNEI, per germline. Losses at the gene ends were 4 bases for V and 5 bases for J; bases not matched to a gene: 0. Here the CDR3 DNA reads TGTGCCAGCAGTGGACTAGCGGGAGGGACCGGGGAGCTGTTTTTT. Its translation is CASSGLAGGTGELFF. The full variable domain, rest sourced from reference TRBV2 and TRBJ2-2, is EPEVTQTPSHQVTQMGQEVILRCVPISNHLYFYWYRQILGQKVEFLVSFYNNEISEKSEIFDDQFSVERPDGSNFTLKIRSTKLEDSAMYFCASSGLAGGTGELFFGEGSRLTVL.

This clonotype was seen at least ten times. V is TRBV5-6 and J is TRBJ1-1; no clear D. Germline assignment: CDR1 SGHDT and CDR2 YYEEEE. This CDR3 is built from 12 residues. V lost 6 bases and J 4 bases, leaving 10 bases between the germline ends. CDR3 DNA: TGTGCCAGCACCCGGTGGGGCACTGAAGCTTTCTTT. Encoded protein: CASTRWGTEAFF.

On this clonotype: A much larger clone lies one base from this, so it may be a read error. The chain carries TRBV27 and TRBJ1-2, with D unresolved. This CDR3 comprises 14 residues. Trimming shortened V by 5 bases and J by 8 bases, and 18 bases separated the two germline ends. Germline V gene sequence: CDR1 MNHEY, CDR2 SMNVEV (reference sequence). The CDR3: CASSPQPGSGGYTF. The CDR3 coding sequence is TGTGCCAGCAGTCCCCAACCGGGTTCTGGGGGCTACACCTTC.

This clonotype was detected a few times. The V and J genes are TRBV19 and TRBJ2-7, with 13 bases identical to TRBD2. Unmatched junction bases numbered 6, after V lost 5 bases and J lost 5 bases. Germline CDR1 LNHDA, CDR2 SQIVND (reference sequence). The CDR3 runs 15 residues. Written as DNA, the CDR3 is TGTGCCAGTAGTCCCAGGACTAGCGGGAGAAACGAGCAGTACTTC. It specifies CASSPRTSGRNEQYF.

This chain uses TRBV7-9 with TRBJ1-5, with TRBD1 matching 9 bases. V dropped 1 base and J dropped 2; count of bases not matched to a gene: 6. The germline CDR1 and CDR2 sequences are SEHNR and FQNEAQ (reference sequence). This CDR3 spans 17 amino acids. CDR3 nucleotides: TGTGCCAGCAGCTTAGGGGGGACAGGGAGAGGCAATCAGCCCCAGCATTTT. Its translation: CASSLGGTGRGNQPQHF.

The table lists this clonotype with many counts. The chain recombines TRBV10-3 with TRBJ2-1, with D perhaps being TRBD1 or TRBD2 (5 bases each). The CDR3 has 14 residues. V was pared by 10 bases and J by 5 bases, with 18 bases between. In germline, CDR1 is ENHRY, CDR2 SYGVKD. The DNA for the CDR3 is TGTGCCACCCAGGGTACTAGTGTTAACAATGAGCAGTTCTTC. Protein sequence: CATQGTSVNNEQFF.

This clonotype was seen many times. The V call is TRBV12-3 or TRBV12-4, the J call TRBJ1-6, with 9 bases lining up with TRBD1. This CDR3 is built from 14 residues. V shed 5 bases, J shed 7 bases, and the junction held 3 bases outside the gene matches. The CDR3 loop is CASSRDRVNSPLHF. For the CDR3, the DNA is TGTGCCAGCAGTCGGGACAGGGTAAATTCACCCCTCCACTTT.

This clonotype has at least ten counts. CDR3 nucleotide sequence: TGTGCCAGCAGCCGGACTAGTGCCAATTACAATGAGCAGTTCTTC. Translated: CASSRTSANYNEQFF. The chain couples TRBV11-2 to TRBJ2-1; TRBD2 matches 7 bases. V lost 5 bases and J lost 4; bases outside the gene matches: 8. CDR3 length equals 15 residues. Germline lookup yields CDR1 SGHAT and CDR2 FQNNGV.

This clonotype was seen at least ten times. The genes are TRBV28 and TRBJ1-1, with D possibly being TRBD1 (6 bases). The CDR3 contains 16 residues. V was shortened by 3 bases and J by 6 bases, with 20 bases between the two germline ends. From germline, CDR1 is MDHEN and CDR2 SYDVKM. CDR3 amino acids: CASSFGGPGLGAEAFF. CDR3 coding DNA: TGTGCCAGCAGTTTTGGGGGGCCAGGGCTCGGCGCTGAAGCTTTCTTT.

The V gene is TRBV6-2 or TRBV6-3, the J gene TRBJ2-7; D unclear. The V end lost 0 bases, the J end lost 9 bases, and 9 bases lay between the germline ends. The germline V gene encodes CDR1 MNHEY and CDR2 SVGEGT. This CDR3 is 12 amino acids long. DNA for the CDR3: TGTGCCAGCAGTTACTCGAGTACAAGGCAGTACTTC. Protein product: CASSYSSTRQYF.

The chain combines TRBV4-1 with TRBJ2-5; D is ambiguous. Germline V gene sequence: CDR1 MGHRA, CDR2 YSYEKL. CDR3 size: 13 residues. Trimming removed 1 base at V and 4 bases at J, with 7 bases between. CDR3 in DNA: TGCGCCAGCAGCCAAGTGAGGAGAGAGACCCAGTACTTC. Protein product: CASSQVRRETQYF.

The table lists this clonotype with a few counts. V gene TRBV9 combines with J gene TRBJ2-7; unclear D gene. The V end was cut by 0 bases, the J end by 1 base, with 8 bases between. The length of the CDR3 is 14 residues. Looked up from germline, CDR1 is SGDLS and CDR2 is YYNGEE. DNA of the CDR3: TGTGCCAGCAGCGTAGATCTCGGTTCCTACGAGCAGTACTTC. Translating it yields CASSVDLGSYEQYF. Full variable domain (outside the CDR3, taken from reference TRBV9 and TRBJ2-7): DSGVTQTPKHLITATGQRVTLRCSPRSGDLSVYWYQQSLDQGLQFLIQYYNGEERAKGNILERFSAQQFPDLHSELNLSSLELGDSALYFCASSVDLGSYEQYFGPGTRLTVT.

This chain connects TRBV9 to TRBJ2-6; D is unclear. Germline V CDR1 and CDR2: SGDLS, YYNGEE. The ends were cut back, 0 bases at V and 4 bases at J, with 5 bases in the middle. The CDR3 loop spans 14 amino acids. CDR3 sequence (DNA): TGTGCCAGCAGCGTAGAATCGGGGGCCAACGTCCTGACTTTC. It is translated as CASSVESGANVLTF.

In this sample, this clonotype turned up many times. In DNA form, the CDR3 reads TGTGCCACCAGTGTTCCGGGACAGGGGTGGCAAGAGACCCAGTACTTC. It is translated as CATSVPGQGWQETQYF. V and J are TRBV24-1 and TRBJ2-5; 10 bases match TRBD1. In germline, CDR1 is KGHDR, CDR2 SFDVKD. The junction had 7 bases not matched to a gene; V was cut back by 5 bases and J by 2 bases. The CDR3 length is 16 residues.

Ten or more counts support this clonotype. The genes are TRBV7-3 and TRBJ2-3, with 14 bases fitting TRBD2. The CDR3 has 16 residues. CDR1 and CDR2 from the germline V gene are SGHTA and FQGTGA. Trimming cost V 4 bases and J 9 bases; bases outside gene matches: 9. The CDR3 bases are TGTGCCAGCAGCTCCCTGGGACTAGCGGGAGAGGAGACGCAGTATTTT. This gives the protein CASSSLGLAGEETQYF.

This clonotype has at least ten counts. The rearrangement joins TRBV12-3 or TRBV12-4 to TRBJ1-1; D is unresolved. This CDR3 has 14 residues. Trimming removed 4 bases at V and 6 bases at J, with 15 bases between. The CDR3 region has the DNA TGTGCCAGCAGTTACCCCACGACTGGGGCTGAAGCTTTCTTT. Its translation: CASSYPTTGAEAFF.

Remarks on this clonotype: This clone may be a read error of a much larger clone one base away. Because the CDR3 is missing its conserved closing phenylalanine or tryptophan, this is likely a read error. The chain combines TRBV5-5 with TRBJ1-1; D ambiguous. The ends were cut back, 0 bases at V and 3 bases at J, with 6 bases in the middle. The CDR3 loop spans 13 amino acids. Germline-derived CDR1 and CDR2 are SGHKS and YYEKEE (reference sequence). The CDR3 is CASSLDPYTEAFS. DNA for the CDR3: TGTGCCAGCAGCTTGGATCCATACACTGAAGCTTTCTCT.

This clonotype was counted many times. V usage is TRBV6-1 and J usage is TRBJ1-1; 7 nucleotides agree with TRBD1. Per the germline V gene, CDR1 is MNHNS and CDR2 is SASEGT. The trim removed 5 bases at V and 2 bases at J, leaving 5 bases unmatched. This CDR3 spans 14 amino acids. DNA of the CDR3: TGTGCCAGCAGTAGGAGGGGGCAAAACACTGAAGCTTTCTTT. Amino acids: CASSRRGQNTEAFF.

This clonotype occurred many times. J is TRBJ2-1 and V is TRBV7-8; TRBD1 matches at 7 bases. V gave up 5 bases and J gave up 5 bases; unmatched junction bases: 9. This CDR3 is 15 amino acids long. Germline V CDR1 and CDR2: SGHVS, FQNEAQ. The CDR3 is CASSLTGTVHNEQFF. The CDR3 DNA reads as TGTGCCAGCAGCCTGACCGGGACAGTACACAATGAGCAGTTCTTC.

This clonotype was counted ten times or more. The chain recombines TRBV3-1 with TRBJ2-7; D gene ambiguous. The CDR3 totals 14 residues. The germline CDR1 and CDR2 sequences are LGHDT and YNNKEL (reference sequence). Deletions cut 3 bases from V and 3 bases from J, with 12 bases between. The DNA of the CDR3 is TGTGCCAGCAGCCAGGCCCCCTCGGGCTACGAGCAGTACTTC. Translated: CASSQAPSGYEQYF.

The sample holds many counts of this clonotype. This rearrangement joins TRBV27 to TRBJ1-2; 7 nucleotides line up with TRBD1. The germline CDR1 and CDR2 sequences are MNHEY and SMNVEV (reference sequence). The V gene end was trimmed by 5 bases and the J gene end by 4 bases; junction bases not matched to a gene: 4. This CDR3 has 13 residues. The CDR3 loop reads CASSPRTGYGYTF. The CDR3 bases are TGTGCCAGCAGTCCCCGGACAGGCTATGGCTACACCTTC.

This clonotype was detected many times. The chain is built from TRBV30 and TRBJ1-2; the D is unclear. The CDR3 runs 13 residues. With 4 bases removed from V and 8 bases from J, the gap between germline ends came to 17 bases. Germline assignment: CDR1 GTSNPN and CDR2 SVGIG (reference sequence). The CDR3 region has the DNA TGTGCCTGGAATTACTACGAGGGAGGCGGCTACACCTTC. Its protein is CAWNYYEGGGYTF.

This clonotype was detected a few times. The chain links TRBV4-3 to TRBJ1-2; TRBD1 matches 9 bases. Germline loops: CDR1 LGHNA, CDR2 YSLEER. The CDR3 sequence is 16 residues long. The ends lost 1 base at V and 8 bases at J; junction bases unmatched: 11. For the CDR3, the DNA is TGCGCCAGCAGCCAAGCTATGAGACAGGGGGTAGGAGGCTACACCTTC. This gives the protein CASSQAMRQGVGGYTF.